This TCR beta chain emerged from a study of blood T cells in healthy people across ages. Study at large: With template switching, about one barcoded beta molecule was captured per two T cells.

Each of the donors had 8 to 10 milliliters of peripheral blood drawn into EDTA-treated Vacutainer tubes. Extraction of total RNA produced a minimum of 5.5 micrograms from each sample. The CDR3 is made up of 15 amino acids. Germline values: CDR1 KGHSH, CDR2 LQKENI. Losses at the gene ends were 1 base for V and 4 bases for J; bases not matched to a gene: 3. On this clonotype: Its antigen remains unidentified.

The authors ran a second PCR of about 6 to 12 cycles using a sample-barcoded 5' primer and a J-beta primer mix. Each CDR3 protein is one row after TCRdb ran MiXCR on the 5' RACE reads. The sample contains fewer than 900,000 distinct CDR3 sequences, around half of which appear only once. Regarding the study as a whole: Long-lived and aged donors differed, with more naive CD4+ cells and higher diversity in the long-lived.

Specimen: blood. This TCR was recovered from a woman aged 60-75 years in good health. The J gene is TRBJ2-1, the V gene TRBV18; 8 bases are shared with TRBD2. The CDR3: CASSPLAGIYNEQFF. The CDR3 DNA is TGTGCCAGCTCACCACTAGCGGGGATATACAATGAGCAGTTCTTC.